Listed below are T cell receptor beta chains from one sample, sequenced in a study of cytomegalovirus exposure and HLA in healthy donors. Sequenced by immunoSEQ multiplex PCR; TCRdb stores in-frame clones only, minus some. Seen here are about 190,000 clones, around 84% observed once, and the top ten hold more than 6.5%. What was sequenced was PBMCs. All receptors derive from a man younger than 35 in good health and CMV-seropositive. Each CDR3 is given with its conserved first and last residue. The D gene is left open where the match is weak. The size field is filled for only some rows; it gives once, few, many or a size class.

v_call: TRBV7-2; j_call: TRBJ2-3; d_call: TRBD2; clone_size: -; cdr3_nt: TGTGCCAGCAGCCAAGGGGCGGGAGTAAAAGCGGGTACGCAGTATTTT; cdr3_aa: CASSQGAGVKAGTQYF
v_call: TRBV29-1; j_call: TRBJ2-1; d_call: -; clone_size: -; cdr3_nt: TGCAGCGCCGGAAAGGACACCCTAGGGAATGAGCAGTTCTTC; cdr3_aa: CSAGKDTLGNEQFF
v_call: TRBV11-3; j_call: TRBJ2-3; d_call: -; clone_size: -; cdr3_nt: TGTGCCAGCAGCTTATTTCGGGATACGCAGTATTTT; cdr3_aa: CASSLFRDTQYF
v_call: TRBV7-9; j_call: TRBJ2-3; d_call: -; clone_size: -; cdr3_nt: TGTGCCAGCAGCTTAGGGAGTTACACAGATACGCAGTATTTT; cdr3_aa: CASSLGSYTDTQYF
v_call: TRBV4-3; j_call: TRBJ2-1; d_call: TRBD2; clone_size: medium-sized; cdr3_nt: TGCGCCAGCAGCCAAGATCCCCTCTTACTAGCGGGCCAAAACAATGAGCAGTTCTTC; cdr3_aa: CASSQDPLLLAGQNNEQFF
v_call: TRBV5-1; j_call: TRBJ2-7; d_call: -; clone_size: once; cdr3_nt: TGCGCCAGCAGCTTGGGCGCCGAGCAGTACTTC; cdr3_aa: CASSLGAEQYF
v_call: TRBV28; j_call: TRBJ1-1; d_call: -; clone_size: -; cdr3_nt: TGTGCCAGCAGTTTCCTCGTCAGCACTGAAGCTTTCTTT; cdr3_aa: CASSFLVSTEAFF
v_call: TRBV27; j_call: TRBJ1-2; d_call: TRBD1; clone_size: -; cdr3_nt: TGTGCCAGCAGTGGCCCGACAGGGGGTAGCTATGGCTACACCTTC; cdr3_aa: CASSGPTGGSYGYTF
v_call: TRBV2; j_call: TRBJ1-2; d_call: -; clone_size: -; cdr3_nt: TGTGCCAGCAGTGCGGAACAGGCTGGGAACTATGGCTACACCTTC; cdr3_aa: CASSAEQAGNYGYTF
v_call: TRBV9; j_call: TRBJ2-1; d_call: TRBD2; clone_size: -; cdr3_nt: TGTGCCAGCAGCTCCCAAGTGACTAGCGGGAGATTGAAGGGTAATGAGCAGTTCTTC; cdr3_aa: CASSSQVTSGRLKGNEQFF
v_call: TRBV5-4; j_call: TRBJ2-1; d_call: TRBD1; clone_size: -; cdr3_nt: TGTGCCAGCAGCCGACAGGGACCCGATGAGCAGTTCTTC; cdr3_aa: CASSRQGPDEQFF
v_call: TRBV6-5; j_call: TRBJ2-7; d_call: TRBD1; clone_size: once; cdr3_nt: TGTGCCAGCAGTCGGGACAGTCTAGACGAGCAGTACTTC; cdr3_aa: CASSRDSLDEQYF
v_call: TRBV30; j_call: TRBJ2-7; d_call: TRBD1; clone_size: -; cdr3_nt: TGTGCCTGGGGGACAGGGGGGGAGGTTAAGGAGCAGTACTTC; cdr3_aa: CAWGTGGEVKEQYF
v_call: TRBV19; j_call: TRBJ2-3; d_call: -; clone_size: many; cdr3_nt: TGTGCCAGTAGTATAGCCCAGACTAGCACAGATACGCAGTATTTT; cdr3_aa: CASSIAQTSTDTQYF
v_call: TRBV2; j_call: TRBJ2-3; d_call: TRBD2; clone_size: -; cdr3_nt: TGTGCCAGAGGAGGGAGCGGGAGAAGCACAGATACGCAGTATTTT; cdr3_aa: CARGGSGRSTDTQYF
v_call: TRBV7-2; j_call: TRBJ1-2; d_call: TRBD1; clone_size: -; cdr3_nt: TGTGCCAGCAGCTTAGTGGCCGGACAGGGGACTAACTATGGCTACACCTTC; cdr3_aa: CASSLVAGQGTNYGYTF
v_call: TRBV9; j_call: TRBJ2-7; d_call: -; clone_size: -; cdr3_nt: TGTGCCAGCAGCGGCCCCCAGAGACTTTACTACGAGCAGTACTTC; cdr3_aa: CASSGPQRLYYEQYF
v_call: TRBV2; j_call: TRBJ2-1; d_call: TRBD2; clone_size: -; cdr3_nt: TGTGCCAGCAGTGATATAAGACGGTCTAGCGGGACGACGAGCTCCTACAATGAGCAGTTCTTC; cdr3_aa: CASSDIRRSSGTTSSYNEQFF
v_call: TRBV30; j_call: TRBJ2-5; d_call: TRBD2; clone_size: -; cdr3_nt: TGTGCCTGGAGTGCGACTAGCGGGGCGGTGATGACCCAGTACTTC; cdr3_aa: CAWSATSGAVMTQYF
v_call: TRBV5-1; j_call: TRBJ2-7; d_call: TRBD1; clone_size: -; cdr3_nt: TGCGCCAGCAGCTTCGGGACAGGGGCAGACTACGAGCAGTACTTC; cdr3_aa: CASSFGTGADYEQYF
v_call: TRBV7-9; j_call: TRBJ1-2; d_call: -; clone_size: -; cdr3_nt: TGTGCCAGCAGCCCCTCCGGGAACCGATATGGCTACACCTTC; cdr3_aa: CASSPSGNRYGYTF
v_call: TRBV7-2; j_call: TRBJ1-3; d_call: -; clone_size: -; cdr3_nt: TGTGCCAGCAGCTTAAGAGCAGGAAACACCATATATTTT; cdr3_aa: CASSLRAGNTIYF
v_call: TRBV15; j_call: TRBJ2-3; d_call: -; clone_size: -; cdr3_nt: TGTGCCACCAGCAGAGATCGAGCGGCAGATACGCAGTATTTT; cdr3_aa: CATSRDRAADTQYF
v_call: TRBV6-5; j_call: TRBJ2-7; d_call: -; clone_size: -; cdr3_nt: TGTGCCAGCAGTAAAACGCACAGCTACGAGCAGTACTTC; cdr3_aa: CASSKTHSYEQYF
v_call: TRBV11-2; j_call: TRBJ2-3; d_call: -; clone_size: once; cdr3_nt: TGTGCCAGCAGCTTAGATGCCAGATCTTTAGCGGACCCGATTTATACGCAGTATTTT; cdr3_aa: CASSLDARSLADPIYTQYF
v_call: TRBV9; j_call: TRBJ1-1; d_call: TRBD1; clone_size: once; cdr3_nt: TGTGCCAGCAGGTCACCCGGACAGGGAGGAAACACTGAAGCTTTCTTT; cdr3_aa: CASRSPGQGGNTEAFF
v_call: TRBV21-1; j_call: TRBJ2-3; d_call: -; clone_size: -; cdr3_nt: TGTGCCAGCAGCCTACGGACAGGGGACACAGATACGCAGTATTTT; cdr3_aa: CASSLRTGDTDTQYF
v_call: TRBV7-9; j_call: TRBJ1-4; d_call: TRBD1; clone_size: -; cdr3_nt: TGTGCCAGCAGCTCCCGGGGACAGGGGGTGGCTAATGAAAAACTGTTTTTT; cdr3_aa: CASSSRGQGVANEKLFF
v_call: TRBV9; j_call: TRBJ1-3; d_call: -; clone_size: -; cdr3_nt: TGTGCCAGCAGCGTATTATCAGGGTCAGGGTCTGGAAACACCATATATTTT; cdr3_aa: CASSVLSGSGSGNTIYF
v_call: TRBV5-4; j_call: TRBJ1-2; d_call: TRBD1; clone_size: few; cdr3_nt: TGTGCCAGCAGCCGCCTCGGACAGGGGCTCAAGGGCTACACCTTC; cdr3_aa: CASSRLGQGLKGYTF
v_call: TRBV6-6; j_call: TRBJ1-3; d_call: -; clone_size: -; cdr3_nt: TGTGCCAGCAGGCCCACGGGGGGAAACACCATATATTTT; cdr3_aa: CASRPTGGNTIYF
v_call: TRBV27; j_call: TRBJ1-5; d_call: TRBD1; clone_size: -; cdr3_nt: TGTGCCAGCAGTCCCCAGGACAGGGGCGCCTATCAGCCCCAGCATTTT; cdr3_aa: CASSPQDRGAYQPQHF
v_call: TRBV10-3; j_call: TRBJ2-1; d_call: -; clone_size: few; cdr3_nt: TGTGCCATCGGGGCAGCGAATGAGCAGTTCTTC; cdr3_aa: CAIGAANEQFF
v_call: TRBV10-3; j_call: TRBJ1-2; d_call: -; clone_size: once; cdr3_nt: TGTGCCATCAGTGAGCAGCGGGATTATGGCTACACCTTC; cdr3_aa: CAISEQRDYGYTF
v_call: TRBV7-7; j_call: TRBJ2-7; d_call: TRBD2; clone_size: -; cdr3_nt: TGTGCCAGCAGCTTTAAAACGGGACTAGCGGGCCTATCCTACGAGCAGTACTTC; cdr3_aa: CASSFKTGLAGLSYEQYF
v_call: TRBV15; j_call: TRBJ2-5; d_call: -; clone_size: -; cdr3_nt: TGTGCCACCAGCAGAGATACAGCCGAGACCCAGTACTTC; cdr3_aa: CATSRDTAETQYF
v_call: TRBV9; j_call: TRBJ2-1; d_call: -; clone_size: -; cdr3_nt: TGTGCCAGCAGCGTAGTCCTAAGGGGGAATGAGCAGTTCTTC; cdr3_aa: CASSVVLRGNEQFF
v_call: TRBV7-9; j_call: TRBJ2-6; d_call: -; clone_size: once; cdr3_nt: TGTGCCAGCAGCGTAGGGCTCTCTGGGGCCAACGTCCTGACTTTC; cdr3_aa: CASSVGLSGANVLTF
v_call: TRBV27; j_call: TRBJ2-1; d_call: -; clone_size: once; cdr3_nt: TGTGCCACGTCACAGGGTTCGGTCAATGAGCAGTTCTTC; cdr3_aa: CATSQGSVNEQFF
v_call: TRBV6-5; j_call: TRBJ2-5; d_call: TRBD2; clone_size: -; cdr3_nt: TGTGCCAGCAGTTACGTAGCGGGAGGGGTCCGGGAGACCCAGTACTTC; cdr3_aa: CASSYVAGGVRETQYF
v_call: TRBV27; j_call: TRBJ1-2; d_call: -; clone_size: -; cdr3_nt: TGTGCCAGCAGTTTCAGTCCCCCAGGGAATTATGGCTACACCTTC; cdr3_aa: CASSFSPPGNYGYTF
v_call: TRBV5-4; j_call: TRBJ2-5; d_call: TRBD1; clone_size: -; cdr3_nt: TGTGCCAGCAGCCCTTCGACAGGGTTCCTTGAGACCCAGTACTTC; cdr3_aa: CASSPSTGFLETQYF
v_call: TRBV13; j_call: TRBJ2-7; d_call: -; clone_size: -; cdr3_nt: TGTGCCAGCAGCCAAGGGGCAGGCGAGCAGTACTTC; cdr3_aa: CASSQGAGEQYF
v_call: TRBV2; j_call: TRBJ1-5; d_call: -; clone_size: -; cdr3_nt: TGTGCCAGCAGAAACAGGGTAGCACAGCCCCAGCATTTT; cdr3_aa: CASRNRVAQPQHF
v_call: TRBV5-4; j_call: TRBJ2-3; d_call: TRBD2; clone_size: -; cdr3_nt: TGTGCCAGCAGCTCCCCGGGGGGGGATACGCAGTATTTT; cdr3_aa: CASSSPGGDTQYF
v_call: TRBV27; j_call: TRBJ2-2; d_call: -; clone_size: -; cdr3_nt: TGTGCCAGCAGTTCCCAGGGTCGGGGGGAGCTGTTTTTT; cdr3_aa: CASSSQGRGELFF
v_call: TRBV28; j_call: TRBJ2-1; d_call: TRBD2; clone_size: -; cdr3_nt: TGTGCCAGCGGATTACCGACTAGCGAAAATGAGCAGTTCTTC; cdr3_aa: CASGLPTSENEQFF